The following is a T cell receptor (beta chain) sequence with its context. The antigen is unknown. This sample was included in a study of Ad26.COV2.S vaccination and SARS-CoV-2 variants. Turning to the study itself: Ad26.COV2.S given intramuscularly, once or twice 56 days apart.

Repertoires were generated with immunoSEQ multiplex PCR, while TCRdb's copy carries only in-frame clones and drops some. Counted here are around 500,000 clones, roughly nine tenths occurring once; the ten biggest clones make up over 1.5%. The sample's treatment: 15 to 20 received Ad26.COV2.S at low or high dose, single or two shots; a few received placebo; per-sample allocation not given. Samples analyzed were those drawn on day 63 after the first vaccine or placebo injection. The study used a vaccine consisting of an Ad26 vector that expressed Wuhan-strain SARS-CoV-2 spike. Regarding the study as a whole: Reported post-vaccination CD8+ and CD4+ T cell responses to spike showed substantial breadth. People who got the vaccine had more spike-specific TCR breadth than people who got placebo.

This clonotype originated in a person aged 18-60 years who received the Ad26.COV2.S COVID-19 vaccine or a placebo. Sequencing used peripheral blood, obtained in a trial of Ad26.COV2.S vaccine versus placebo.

This CDR3 reads CASSVVGAGGQNEQFF. CDR3 DNA: TGTGCCAGCAGCGTAGTAGGGGCGGGAGGGCAGAATGAGCAGTTCTTC. This sequence joins TRBV9 and TRBJ2-1; 9 bases fit TRBD2. The CDR3 has 16 amino acids. CDR1 is SGDLS and CDR2 is YYNGEE in the germline V gene. V was clipped by 0 bases and J by 7 bases; unmatched bases: 8.